Below, 20 T cell receptor beta chains from the same sample are listed, as sequenced in a study of T cells after yellow fever vaccination. TCRdb re-called the 5' RACE reads with MiXCR, one entry per CDR3 protein. The sample contains some 170,000 distinct CDR3 sequences, 9.3% of which appear only once. The source material was CD8+ T cells sorted from PBMCs, sampled 45 days after the yellow fever booster vaccination. The receptors derive from a young man who received the YFV17D yellow fever vaccine.

The chain couples TRBV7-9 to TRBJ1-2; D ambiguous. Germline CDR1 reads SEHNR; CDR2 reads FQNEAQ (reference sequence). The length of the CDR3 is 11 residues. The ends were cut back, 5 bases at V and 5 bases at J, with 6 bases in the middle. CDR3 residues: CASSPAYGYTF. The CDR3 coding sequence is TGTGCCAGCAGCCCAGCATATGGCTACACCTTC.

This clonotype was counted at least ten times. The chain has TRBV12-3 or TRBV12-4 and TRBJ2-4; D possibly corresponds to TRBD2 (6 bases). The ends were cut back, 6 bases at V and 0 bases at J, with 15 bases in the middle. The CDR3 consists of 16 residues. CDR3 nucleotide sequence: TGTGCCAGCAGCTTTGCTAGACTAGAAGCCAAAAACATTCAGTACTTC. This sequence encodes CASSFARLEAKNIQYF.

The rearrangement uses TRBV7-9 and TRBJ2-7; a possible D gene is TRBD2 (7 bases). Trimming left V 11 bases short and J 5 bases short, with 16 bases between. The CDR3 contains 12 residues. Germline V lookup: CDR1 SEHNR, CDR2 FQNEAQ (reference sequence). In DNA, the CDR3 is TGTGCCTCCCGGAGGGGGGGGGACGAGCAGTACGTC. Encoded protein: CASRRGGDEQYV.

This chain links TRBV7-9 with TRBJ2-1; D is uncertain. CDR1 and CDR2 (germline): SEHNR, FQNEAQ (reference sequence). The CDR3 has 15 amino acids. V was clipped by 1 base and J by 0 bases, with 7 bases between them. CDR3 loop: CASSLVARSYNEQFF. In DNA form, the CDR3 reads TGTGCCAGCAGCTTAGTTGCCCGCTCCTACAATGAGCAGTTCTTC. The complete variable domain, with remaining parts taken from reference TRBV7-9 and TRBJ2-1, reads DTGVSQNPRHKITKRGQNVTFRCDPISEHNRLYWYRQTLGQGPEFLTYFQNEAQLEKSRLLSDRFSAERPKGSFSTLEIQRTEQGDSAMYLCASSLVARSYNEQFFGPGTRLTVL.

This clonotype has just a few counts. This CDR3 is CASSSTTGTSGGLFPETQYF. The CDR3, as DNA: TGTGCCAGCAGTTCTACCACCGGGACTAGCGGGGGCCTGTTCCCCGAGACCCAGTACTTC. This sequence joins TRBV12-3 or TRBV12-4 and TRBJ2-5, with TRBD2 matching 14 bases. This CDR3 comprises 20 residues. V dropped 4 bases and J dropped 5; count of bases not matched to a gene: 18.

The CDR3 nucleotides read TGCGCCAGCAGGGCTTCGAGGGTGACCCAGTACTTC. This translates into CASRASRVTQYF. This chain joins TRBV10-2 and TRBJ2-5; possibly TRBD2 for D (5 bases). The CDR3 covers 12 residues. The V end was cut by 6 bases, the J end by 7 bases, with 12 bases between. CDR1 is WSHSY and CDR2 is SAAADI in the germline V gene.

At least ten counts were recorded for this clonotype. The chain has TRBV7-9 and TRBJ1-6; a possible D gene is TRBD1 (5 bases). V was shortened by 5 bases and J by 5 bases, with 16 bases between the two germline ends. Germline lookup yields CDR1 SEHNR and CDR2 FQNEAQ (reference sequence). The CDR3 spans 16 residues. The DNA for the CDR3 is TGTGCCAGCAGCCCCCCTGGAGTGGGACATAATTCACCCCTCCACTTT. Its protein is CASSPPGVGHNSPLHF.

The V gene is TRBV4-1, the J gene TRBJ2-1, with 9 bases aligning to TRBD1. The CDR3 runs to 12 residues. Germline CDR1 MGHRA, CDR2 YSYEKL. After removal of 5 bases from V and 10 bases from J, the junction contained 3 bases not matched to a gene. The chain's CDR3 is CASSITGGEQFF. CDR3 DNA sequence: TGCGCCAGCAGCATCACAGGGGGCGAGCAGTTCTTC.

In its sample, this clonotype was seen a few times. The V and J genes are TRBV6-2 or TRBV6-3 and TRBJ1-5; the match to TRBD1 covers 9 bases. Trimming took 8 bases from V and 3 from J; bases not matched to a gene: 14. The germline CDR1 and CDR2 sequences are MNHEY and SVGEGT. The CDR3 is 17 residues long. This CDR3 reads CASGSDRGILANQPQHF. In DNA, the CDR3 is TGTGCCAGCGGATCCGACAGGGGGATTTTGGCCAATCAGCCCCAGCATTTT.

This chain joins TRBV6-6 and TRBJ2-4, with no clear D. Trimming shortened V by 8 bases and J by 1 base, and 3 bases separated the two germline ends. Germline loops: CDR1 MNHNY, CDR2 SVGAGI (reference sequence). The CDR3 is made up of 11 amino acids. The CDR3 DNA reads as TGTGCCAGCGCGGCCAAAAACATTCAGTACTTC. The encoded protein is CASAAKNIQYF.

This clonotype was detected only a few times. The chain joins TRBV20-1 to TRBJ2-1; maybe TRBD2 (6 bases). Germline lookup yields CDR1 DFQATT and CDR2 SNEGSKA (reference sequence). Trimming stripped 6 bases from V and 9 bases from J, with 15 bases between. The CDR3 loop spans 12 amino acids. CDR3 sequence (DNA): TGCAGTGCCCGGATAACCGGGGGTGAGCAGTTCTTC. Residues: CSARITGGEQFF.

This clonotype was seen repeatedly, ten times or more. The chain uses TRBV4-1 and TRBJ2-1; tentatively, D is TRBD1 or TRBD2 (6 bases each). CDR1 and CDR2 from the germline V gene are MGHRA and YSYEKL. This CDR3 contains 15 residues. Trimming cost V 8 bases and J 5 bases, with 19 bases left between them. CDR3 amino acids: CASALFGGPDNEQFF. CDR3 coding DNA: TGCGCCAGCGCCCTTTTCGGGGGCCCTGACAATGAGCAGTTCTTC.

This clonotype was picked up a small number of times. For the CDR3, the DNA is TGTGCCAGCAGCGTAGTGGTTGGCGGGGCAGATACGCAGTATTTT. This gives the protein CASSVVVGGADTQYF. This chain connects TRBV9 to TRBJ2-3; D possibly corresponds to TRBD2 (6 bases). The V gene's germline CDR1 is SGDLS and CDR2 YYNGEE. This CDR3 contains 15 residues. Trimming removed 0 bases from V and 4 bases from J, with 12 bases in between.

The chain couples TRBV7-6 to TRBJ1-1, with TRBD1 matching 10 bases. Germline CDR1 reads SGHVS; CDR2 reads FNYEAQ. The V segment lost 3 bases and the J segment 10 bases; nucleotides outside the gene matches: 17. This CDR3 is 17 amino acids long. The CDR3: CASSFAAGTGATEGAFF. The CDR3 nucleotides are TGTGCCAGCAGCTTCGCTGCCGGGACAGGGGCCACCGAGGGAGCTTTCTTT.

The sample holds a few counts of this clonotype. This chain links TRBV4-3 with TRBJ1-1; 7 positions match TRBD1. Germline values: CDR1 LGHNA, CDR2 YSLEER. V trimming: 4 bases; J trimming: 7 bases; junction bases outside the gene matches: 12. The CDR3 is 15 residues long. For the CDR3, the DNA is TGCGCCAGCAGCCCCTATACAGGGGAGGGTGGTGAAGCTTTCTTT. It encodes CASSPYTGEGGEAFF.

The chain joins TRBV4-1 to TRBJ1-2; 7 bases align to TRBD1. The CDR3 spans 16 residues. Germline lookup yields CDR1 MGHRA and CDR2 YSYEKL. V shed 1 base, J shed 2 bases, and the junction held 7 bases outside the gene matches. CDR3 bases: TGCGCCAGCAGCCAAGGCCAGACAGGGCGGAACTATGGCTACACCTTC. It translates to CASSQGQTGRNYGYTF.

This clonotype came up many times. The rearrangement links TRBV12-3 or TRBV12-4 to TRBJ1-1; D gene ambiguous. Trimming cost V 5 bases and J 2 bases, with 12 bases left between them. The CDR3 has 14 amino acids. CDR3 sequence (DNA): TGTGCCAGCAGTACTACAGATACTAACACTGAAGCTTTCTTT. The encoded protein is CASSTTDTNTEAFF.

V usage is TRBV9 and J usage is TRBJ2-3; no clear D. Looked up from germline, CDR1 is SGDLS and CDR2 is YYNGEE. This CDR3 is built from 15 residues. Trimming left V 3 bases short and J 2 bases short, with 13 bases between. The CDR3 bases are TGTGCCAGCAGCGCATCCTCCCTATACACAGATACGCAGTATTTT. The encoded protein is CASSASSLYTDTQYF.

The chain has TRBV7-2 and TRBJ2-5, with 10 bases matching TRBD2. Germline trimming cut 1 base from V and 3 bases from J; bases unmatched to any gene: 8. Germline assignment: CDR1 SGHTA and CDR2 FQGNSA. The CDR3 contains 17 residues. The CDR3 bases are TGTGCCAGCAGCTTAGATATAGCGGGGGGAGACAAAGAGACCCAGTACTTC. Protein product: CASSLDIAGGDKETQYF.

This chain uses TRBV27 with TRBJ1-2; D is possibly TRBD1 (5 bases). Germline CDR1 reads MNHEY; CDR2 reads SMNVEV (reference sequence). The CDR3 spans 13 residues. The ends were cut back, 6 bases at V and 6 bases at J, with 14 bases in the middle. CDR3 loop: CASSQEGPHGYTF. In nucleotides, the CDR3 is TGTGCCAGCAGCCAAGAGGGACCCCATGGCTACACCTTC.